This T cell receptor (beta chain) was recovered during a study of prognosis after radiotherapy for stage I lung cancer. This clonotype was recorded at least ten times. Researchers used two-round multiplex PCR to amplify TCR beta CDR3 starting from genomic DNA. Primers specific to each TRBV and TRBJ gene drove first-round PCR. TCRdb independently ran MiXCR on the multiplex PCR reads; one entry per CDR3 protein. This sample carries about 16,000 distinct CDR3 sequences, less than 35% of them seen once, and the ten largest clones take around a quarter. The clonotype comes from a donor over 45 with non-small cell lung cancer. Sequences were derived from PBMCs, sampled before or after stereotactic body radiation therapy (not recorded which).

CDR3 nucleotides: TGCGCCAGCAGCTCAAGACAGGGGGCGCAGTCCTCACCCCTCCACTTT. As protein: CASSSRQGAQSSPLHF. The chain recombines TRBV5-1 with TRBJ1-6; 10 bases match TRBD1. The CDR3 extends over 16 amino acids. The V segment lost 3 bases and the J segment 10 bases; nucleotides outside the gene matches: 10. Per the germline V gene, CDR1 is SGHRS and CDR2 is YFSETQ.